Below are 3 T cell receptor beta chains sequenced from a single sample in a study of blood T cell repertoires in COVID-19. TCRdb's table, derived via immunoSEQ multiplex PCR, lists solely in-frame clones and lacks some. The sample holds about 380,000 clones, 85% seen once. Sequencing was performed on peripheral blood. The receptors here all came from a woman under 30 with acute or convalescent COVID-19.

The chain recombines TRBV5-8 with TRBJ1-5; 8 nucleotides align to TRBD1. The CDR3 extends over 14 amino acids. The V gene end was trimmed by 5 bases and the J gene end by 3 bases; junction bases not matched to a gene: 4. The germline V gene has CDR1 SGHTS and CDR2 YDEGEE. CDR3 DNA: TGTGCCAGCAGGGGACAGGTTGACAATCAGCCCCAGCATTTT. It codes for CASRGQVDNQPQHF. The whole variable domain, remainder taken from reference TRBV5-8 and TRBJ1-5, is EAGVTQSPTHLIKTRGQQATLRCSPISGHTSVYWYQQALGLGLQFLLWYDEGEERNRGNFPPRFSGRQFPNYSSELNVNALELEDSALYLCASRGQVDNQPQHFGDGTRLSIL.

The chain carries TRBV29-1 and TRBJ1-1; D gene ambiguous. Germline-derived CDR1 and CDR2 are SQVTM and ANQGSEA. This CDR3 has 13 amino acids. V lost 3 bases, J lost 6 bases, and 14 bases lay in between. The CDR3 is CSVERKMGPEAFF. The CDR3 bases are TGCAGCGTTGAGAGGAAAATGGGTCCTGAAGCTTTCTTT.

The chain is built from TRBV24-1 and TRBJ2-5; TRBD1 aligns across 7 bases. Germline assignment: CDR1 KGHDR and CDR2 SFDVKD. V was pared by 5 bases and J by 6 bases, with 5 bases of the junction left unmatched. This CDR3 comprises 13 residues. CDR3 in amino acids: CATSGGGVKTQYF. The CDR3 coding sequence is TGTGCCACCAGTGGAGGGGGCGTAAAGACCCAGTACTTC.